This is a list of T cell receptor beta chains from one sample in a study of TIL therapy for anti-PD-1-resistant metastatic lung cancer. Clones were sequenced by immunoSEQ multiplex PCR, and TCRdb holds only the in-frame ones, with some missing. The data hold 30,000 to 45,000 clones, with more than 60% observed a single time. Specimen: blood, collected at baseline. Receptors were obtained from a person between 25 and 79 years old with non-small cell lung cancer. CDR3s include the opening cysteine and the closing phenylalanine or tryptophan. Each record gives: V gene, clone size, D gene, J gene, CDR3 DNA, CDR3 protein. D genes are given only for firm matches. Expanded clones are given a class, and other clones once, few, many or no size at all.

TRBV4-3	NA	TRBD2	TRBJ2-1	TGCGCCAGCAGCCAACTTACTCCGGGACTAGCGGGATTCTTCTCCTACAATGAGCAGTTCTTC	CASSQLTPGLAGFFSYNEQFF
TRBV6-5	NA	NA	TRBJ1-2	TGTGCCAGCAGCCTTTACAGGGCGCTGTACTATGGCTACACCTTC	CASSLYRALYYGYTF
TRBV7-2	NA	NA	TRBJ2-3	TGTGCCAGCAGCTTAGAGGGGGGAGGAGATACGCAGTATTTT	CASSLEGGGDTQYF
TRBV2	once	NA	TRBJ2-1	TGTGCCTCCGAGTGGGGACTCGCCGGCAATGAGCAGTTCTTC	CASEWGLAGNEQFF
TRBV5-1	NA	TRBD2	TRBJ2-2	TGCGCCAGCAGCTTGGAGGGACTAGCTGGGACCGGGGAGCTGTTTTTT	CASSLEGLAGTGELFF
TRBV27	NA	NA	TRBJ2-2	TGTGCCAGCAGTTTATTGGCTGGGGGGAACACCGGGGAGCTGTTTTTT	CASSLLAGGNTGELFF
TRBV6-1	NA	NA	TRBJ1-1	TGTGCCAGCAGGGAGGGCCACACTGAAGCTTTCTTT	CASREGHTEAFF
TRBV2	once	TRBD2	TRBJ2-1	TGTGCCAGCAGTGGTATCGCGGGAGTAGAGGAGTTCTTC	CASSGIAGVEEFF
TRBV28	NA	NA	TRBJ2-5	TGTGCCAGCAGTTTATTTTCTAGTCGCGAAGAGACCCAGTACTTC	CASSLFSSREETQYF
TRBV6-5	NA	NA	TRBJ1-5	TGTGCCAGCAGGGACACAAGCAATCAGCCCCAGCATTTT	CASRDTSNQPQHF
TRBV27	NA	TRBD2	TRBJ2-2	TGTGCCAGCAGTTCCTCTAGTTGGGCGGGAGGGTCGAACACCGGGGAGCTGTTTTTT	CASSSSSWAGGSNTGELFF
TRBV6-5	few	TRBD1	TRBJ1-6	TGTGCCAGCAGCCAGACAGGGTTGGGTTCACCCCTCCACTTT	CASSQTGLGSPLHF
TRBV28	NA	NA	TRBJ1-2	TGTGCCAGCAGTCTCTCACGGAGGGGGTATTATGGCTACACCTTC	CASSLSRRGYYGYTF
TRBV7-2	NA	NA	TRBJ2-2	TGTGCCAGCACTAGAGGGGCAGTCGGGGAGCTGTTTTTT	CASTRGAVGELFF
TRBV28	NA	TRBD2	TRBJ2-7	TGTGCCGGTTCTAGCGGGAGTAAAAACGAGCAGTACTTC	CAGSSGSKNEQYF
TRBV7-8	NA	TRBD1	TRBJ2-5	TGTGCCAGCAGGCTCACAGGGACAGGGCCTCGGGAGACCCAGTACTTC	CASRLTGTGPRETQYF
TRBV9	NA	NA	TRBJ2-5	TGTGCCAGCAGCGTATTAGGAACAACCCAAGAGACCCAGTACTTC	CASSVLGTTQETQYF
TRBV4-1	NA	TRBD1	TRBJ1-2	TGCGCCAGCAGCCAGGCCGGACAGGGGGCTGGCTACACCTTC	CASSQAGQGAGYTF
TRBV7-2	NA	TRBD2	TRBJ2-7	TGTGCCAGCAGCTCCAGGGGACTAGCGGGCCTCGAGCAGTACTTC	CASSSRGLAGLEQYF
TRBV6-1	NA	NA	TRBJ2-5	TGTGCCAGTGGACATCCCTTTGAGACCCAGTACTTC	CASGHPFETQYF
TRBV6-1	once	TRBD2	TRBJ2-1	TGTGCCAGCAGTGAATTAGCGGGAGGGCCGGGTGAGCAGTTCTTC	CASSELAGGPGEQFF
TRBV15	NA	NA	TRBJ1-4	TGTGCCACCAGCAGAGATCTAGGTTGGAATGAAAAACTGTTTTTT	CATSRDLGWNEKLFF
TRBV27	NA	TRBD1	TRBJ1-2	TGTGCCAGCAGACCGGACAGGGCCCCGTCTAACTATGGCTACACCTTC	CASRPDRAPSNYGYTF
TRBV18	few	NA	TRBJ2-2	TGTGCCAGCTCACCACTCGTTTACGCGAACACCGGGGAGCTGTTTTTT	CASSPLVYANTGELFF
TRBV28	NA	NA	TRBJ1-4	TGTGCCAGCAGGGAAAGCCCAGCAACTAATGAAAAACTGTTTTTT	CASRESPATNEKLFF
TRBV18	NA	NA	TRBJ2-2	TGTGCCAGCTCATCAAAGGGGCCCGGGGAGCTGTTTTTT	CASSSKGPGELFF
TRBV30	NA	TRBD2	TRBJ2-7	TGTGCCTGGAGTAGGACTAGCGGGAGCTACGAGCAGTACTTC	CAWSRTSGSYEQYF
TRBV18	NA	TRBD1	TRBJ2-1	TGTGCCAGCTCACGAACCTTCCCGGGACAGGGGGCGAATGAGCAGTTCTTC	CASSRTFPGQGANEQFF
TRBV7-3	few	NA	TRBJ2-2	TGTGCCAGCATGGAGGGGGTGAACACCGGGGAGCTGTTTTTT	CASMEGVNTGELFF
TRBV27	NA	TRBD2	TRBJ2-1	TGTGCCAGCAGTCCCGGACTAGTGGAGGGCCGGTTCTTC	CASSPGLVEGRFF
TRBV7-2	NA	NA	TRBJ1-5	TGTGCCAGCAGCCTATTGGCGGGTCCTAATCAGCCCCAGCATTTT	CASSLLAGPNQPQHF
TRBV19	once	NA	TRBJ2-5	TGTGCCAGTAGTATTGGCAGGGCCCAAGAGACCCAGTACTTC	CASSIGRAQETQYF
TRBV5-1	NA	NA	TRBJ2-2	TGCGCCAGCAGCCCTACCGTCTTGAACACCGGGGAGCTGTTTTTT	CASSPTVLNTGELFF
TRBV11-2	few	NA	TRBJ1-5	TGTGCCAGCAGCTTTGACCGGTATCAGCCCCAGCATTTT	CASSFDRYQPQHF
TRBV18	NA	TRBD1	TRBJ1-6	TGTGCCAGCTCACTTGGACAGGGCCATTCACCCCTCCACTTT	CASSLGQGHSPLHF